This T cell receptor (beta chain) was retrieved from a study of cytomegalovirus exposure and HLA in healthy donors. Researchers ran the PCR with 60 Vbeta and 13 Jbeta primers. Measured with immunoSEQ multiplex PCR; TCRdb has only the in-frame clones, and not every one. The sample carries 150,000 to 200,000 clones, roughly three quarters recorded once. Trimming took off 5 bases at V and 0 bases at J, with 9 bases between the two ends. The CDR3 has 14 amino acids. The V gene's germline CDR1 is SGHTA and CDR2 FQGTGA. Notes on the study in general: On later analysis, the bulk of CMV-associated TCR beta chains appeared to be HLA-restricted.

Notes on this clone: What it binds is not known.

Material for sequencing was PBMCs. The clonotype was recovered from a woman between 50 and 59 years old in good health and CMV-seronegative. V is TRBV7-3 and J is TRBJ2-3, with a weak D call TRBD1 (6 bases). CDR3 nucleotides: TGTGCCAGCAGCCAGGGGCCTAGCACAGATACGCAGTATTTT. Translating gives CASSQGPSTDTQYF.